Listed here are 5 T cell receptor beta chains from one sample, sequenced in a study of cytomegalovirus exposure and HLA in healthy donors. This PCR relied on a set of 60 Vbeta primers and 13 Jbeta primers. The table came from immunoSEQ multiplex PCR; TCRdb's copy has only in-frame clones and leaves some out. Of under 250,000 clones in the sample, approximately 88% were seen once. The sequencing input was PBMCs. The receptors were sampled from a boy between 2 and 15 years old in good health and CMV-seronegative.

The rearrangement links TRBV19 to TRBJ1-1; D is undetermined. V lost 5 bases, J lost 6 bases, and 13 bases lay in between. Germline V gives CDR1 LNHDA, CDR2 SQIVND (reference sequence). The CDR3 length is 13 residues. CDR3 in amino acids: CASSPGLVAEAFF. The CDR3, as DNA: TGTGCCAGTAGTCCCGGACTTGTCGCTGAAGCTTTCTTT.

This clone turned up a few times. The chain joins TRBV6-6 to TRBJ1-1; 9 bases align to TRBD1. Germline loops: CDR1 MNHNY, CDR2 SVGAGI (reference sequence). The CDR3 totals 15 residues. V was clipped by 7 bases and J by 3 bases; unmatched bases: 9. The CDR3 coding sequence is TGTGCCAGCACCAACAGGGGGCAGCGGGACACTGAAGCTTTCTTT. Protein product: CASTNRGQRDTEAFF.

CDR3 region: CASRVRDRVYGYTF. The CDR3 nucleotides are TGTGCAAGTCGCGTAAGGGACAGGGTCTATGGCTACACCTTC. The chain is built from TRBV12-2 and TRBJ1-2; the table's D call TRBD1 went unverified against the DNA. TRBV12-2 is annotated as a pseudogene. There are 14 residues in the CDR3.

V is TRBV28 and J is TRBJ2-7; 8 nucleotides line up with TRBD2. With 3 bases clipped from V and 4 bases from J, the junction kept 2 bases outside the gene matches. The germline V gene has CDR1 MDHEN and CDR2 SYDVKM. The CDR3 loop spans 13 amino acids. CDR3 DNA: TGTGCCAGCAGTTTGCGGGGGGCTTACGAGCAGTACTTC. This gives the protein CASSLRGAYEQYF. Drawing the rest from reference TRBV28 and TRBJ2-7, the complete variable domain is DVKVTQSSRYLVKRTGEKVFLECVQDMDHENMFWYRQDPGLGLRLIYFSYDVKMKEKGDIPEGYSVSREKKERFSLILESASTNQTSMYLCASSLRGAYEQYFGPGTRLTVT.

The V gene is TRBV6-5, the J gene TRBJ2-7; 7 bases match TRBD1. V shed 2 bases, J shed 2 bases, and the junction held 6 bases outside the gene matches. Per germline, CDR1 MNHEY and CDR2 SVGAGI. There are 15 residues in the CDR3. The CDR3 sequence: CASSYTGTATYEQYF. The CDR3 DNA reads as TGTGCCAGCAGTTACACCGGGACAGCAACCTACGAGCAGTACTTC.